The TCR beta chain under discussion was sequenced for a study of beta chain features in type 1 diabetes. J lost 6 bases, V lost 1 base, and 16 bases had no gene match. From germline, CDR1 is SGHRS and CDR2 YFSETQ. The CDR3 covers 18 residues. Of the isolated RNA, all was reverse transcribed, and so the sequenced material was expressed TCRB transcripts. Repertoires were generated with immunoSEQ multiplex PCR, while TCRdb's copy carries only in-frame clones and drops some. The sample consists of over 700,000 clones, roughly 16% of them appearing once. Purity above 95% was achieved in all sorted populations.

The chain carries TRBV5-1 and TRBJ1-1; TRBD1 matches at 9 bases. This TCR was sampled from a woman aged 18-29 years in good health. Sequenced input: naive CD4+ T cells from blood. As DNA, the CDR3 is TGCGCCAGCAGCTTGCTCTTTGGTGTCGGACAGGGGCCTGCTGAAGCTTTCTTT. Its translation: CASSLLFGVGQGPAEAFF.